The T cell receptor (beta chain) under discussion was sequenced for a study of siplizumab effects on memory and regulatory T cells. Study results and caveats: Treg origin accounted for an average of around 69% of mappable alloreactive CD4+ clones with siplizumab and about 30% in controls.

CDR1 and CDR2 from the germline V gene are LGHNA and YNFKEQ. Trimming shortened V by 3 bases and J by 8 bases, and 17 bases separated the two germline ends. There are 16 residues in the CDR3. The protocol was immunoSEQ multiplex PCR, while the TCRdb copy is restricted to in-frame clones and leaves out a portion. This table holds 50,000 to 70,000 clones, 90% to 98% found once. A word on this clone: Its antigen remains unknown.

This receptor was identified in a human donor in good health. The V and J genes are TRBV4-2 and TRBJ1-6; D possibly corresponds to TRBD1 (5 bases). Sequenced sample: naive CD8+ T cells sorted from blood. The CDR3 bases are TGTGCCAGCAGCCAGGGTAGTGAGGGGAGTGATTCACCCCTCCACTTT. Translated, it gives CASSQGSEGSDSPLHF.